These 18 T cell receptor beta chains share one sample of origin, sequenced in a study of T cell responses to AZD1222 COVID-19 vaccine. Generated by immunoSEQ multiplex PCR, the TCRdb table keeps only in-frame clones and is missing some. The sample records 200,000 to 250,000 clones, approximately 94% being singletons. The sample was peripheral blood, taken on day 0 of MenACWY control vaccination. These receptors all come from an adult in good health.

This sequence joins TRBV11-2 and TRBJ1-5, with no clear D. This CDR3 spans 13 amino acids. CDR1 and CDR2 (germline): SGHAT, FQNNGV. Trimming shortened V by 2 bases and J by 7 bases, and 9 bases separated the two germline ends. The CDR3 here is CASSLRVEQPQHF. CDR3 DNA: TGTGCCAGCAGCTTAAGGGTTGAACAGCCCCAGCATTTT.

The V gene is TRBV5-8, the J gene TRBJ1-1; TRBD1 matches at 10 bases. CDR3 size: 16 residues. CDR1 and CDR2 from the germline V gene are SGHTS and YDEGEE. Trimming at V came to 4 bases and at J to 1 base, leaving 7 bases not matched to a gene. Here the CDR3 reads CASSTGTGVKNTEAFF. As DNA, the CDR3 is TGTGCCAGCAGCACCGGGACAGGGGTGAAGAACACTGAAGCTTTCTTT.

The rearrangement joins TRBV4-2 to TRBJ2-5, with TRBD2 identical over 11 bases. CDR1 and CDR2 (germline): LGHNA, YNFKEQ. The CDR3 sequence is 16 residues long. The V and J ends lost 1 base and 5 bases, in that order; junction bases with no gene match: 6. In DNA, the CDR3 is TGTGCCAGCAGCCAAGGACTAGCGGGGTATGGGGAGACCCAGTACTTC. It translates to CASSQGLAGYGETQYF.

About this clone: This may be a read error: a much more frequent sequence differs by one nucleotide. This same CDR3 is encoded by further DNA sequences in the sample. CDR3 bases: TGTGCCAGCAGCTCCAGAAACACTGAAGCTTTCTTT. It encodes CASSSRNTEAFF. This chain links TRBV6-5 with TRBJ1-1; D not certain. In germline, CDR1 is MNHEY, CDR2 SVGAGI. With 6 bases removed from V and 2 bases from J, the gap between germline ends came to 7 bases. This CDR3 is 12 amino acids long.

The chain carries TRBV19 and TRBJ1-4, with D maybe TRBD1 (5 bases). The CDR3 is 14 residues long. The germline V gene has CDR1 LNHDA and CDR2 SQIVND (reference sequence). V dropped 3 bases and J dropped 7 bases, with 12 bases sitting between them. CDR3 residues: CASSIYGTGEKLFF. The CDR3 DNA is TGTGCCAGTAGTATTTATGGAACAGGTGAAAAACTGTTTTTT.

The rearrangement uses TRBV19 and TRBJ1-2; D is undetermined. Trimming pared 5 bases from V and 2 bases from J, leaving 9 bases between. The CDR3 totals 13 residues. CDR1 is LNHDA, CDR2 SQIVND, per germline (reference sequence). For the CDR3, the DNA is TGTGCCAGTAGTGACGGACGGAACTATGGCTACACCTTC. Its translation: CASSDGRNYGYTF.

The rearrangement uses TRBV6-5 and TRBJ1-2; TRBD1 might be the D (6 bases). The germline V gene encodes CDR1 MNHEY and CDR2 SVGAGI. CDR3 size: 13 residues. Trimming cost V 5 bases and J 4 bases, with 11 bases left between them. CDR3 region: CASSLGATYGYTF. The CDR3 DNA reads TGTGCCAGCAGTCTGGGGGCCACCTATGGCTACACCTTC.

This rearrangement joins TRBV4-2 to TRBJ1-1, with 7 nucleotides matching TRBD1. CDR1 and CDR2 from the germline V gene are LGHNA and YNFKEQ. Trimming at V came to 4 bases and at J to 4 bases, leaving 9 bases not matched to a gene. The CDR3 consists of 15 residues. The CDR3 bases are TGTGCCAGCAGCCGGTTGACAGGGTCGGTCACTGAAGCTTTCTTT. As protein: CASSRLTGSVTEAFF.

The J gene is TRBJ2-2, the V gene TRBV5-5; 12 nucleotides match TRBD2. CDR3 size: 17 residues. V was pared by 5 bases and J by 2 bases, with 7 bases of the junction left unmatched. Per the germline V gene, CDR1 is SGHKS and CDR2 is YYEKEE (reference sequence). Here the CDR3 reads CASSSRLAGANTGELFF. The CDR3 coding sequence is TGTGCCAGCAGTTCCCGACTAGCGGGGGCCAACACCGGGGAGCTGTTTTTT.

V and J are TRBV28 and TRBJ1-5, with D possibly TRBD1 on 5 matching bases. In germline, CDR1 is MDHEN, CDR2 SYDVKM. V was trimmed by 3 bases and J by 4 bases, leaving 10 bases between them. This CDR3 has 14 residues. CDR3 nucleotide sequence: TGTGCCAGCAGTTTCATAAGGGGAAATCAGCCCCAGCATTTT. This gives the protein CASSFIRGNQPQHF.

The chain has TRBV6-2 or TRBV6-3 and TRBJ1-2; D unresolved. Looked up from germline, CDR1 is MNHEY and CDR2 is SVGEGT. Trimming cost V 2 bases and J 2 bases, with 15 bases left between them. The CDR3 contains 16 residues. CDR3 coding DNA: TGTGCCAGCAGTTACCCAGAAGACGGAAAAAACTATGGCTACACCTTC. Protein sequence: CASSYPEDGKNYGYTF.

The chain recombines TRBV7-2 with TRBJ2-5; the match to TRBD2 covers 15 bases. Germline trimming cut 6 bases from V and 5 bases from J; bases unmatched to any gene: 4. This CDR3 is 15 amino acids long. Germline assignment: CDR1 SGHTA and CDR2 FQGNSA. The CDR3 DNA follows: TGTGCCAGCAGGCGGACTAGCGGGGGGGCGGAGACCCAGTACTTC. Its protein is CASRRTSGGAETQYF.

The chain recombines TRBV4-2 with TRBJ2-1; D is undetermined. Germline CDR1 LGHNA, CDR2 YNFKEQ. Trimming removed 0 bases from V and 2 bases from J, with 11 bases in between. The CDR3 consists of 16 residues. For the CDR3, the DNA is TGTGCCAGCAGCCAAGATACCGTGTGGCCCTACAATGAGCAGTTCTTC. It is translated as CASSQDTVWPYNEQFF.

V usage is TRBV29-1 and J usage is TRBJ2-5; 14 nucleotides agree with TRBD2. The CDR3 runs to 16 residues. The germline gives CDR1 SQVTM, CDR2 ANQGSEA. Germline trimming cut 1 base from V and 5 bases from J; bases unmatched to any gene: 6. As DNA, the CDR3 is TGCAGCGTTGAAGGAACGACTAGCGGGGGGGGTGAGACCCAGTACTTC. It specifies CSVEGTTSGGGETQYF.

This clone was seen once. The V call is TRBV5-1, the J call TRBJ2-5; D not resolved. Germline assignment: CDR1 SGHRS and CDR2 YFSETQ. CDR3 length equals 15 residues. Trimming removed 0 bases at V and 1 base at J, with 10 bases between. In nucleotides, the CDR3 is TGCGCCAGCAGCTTGGTTTCGTCAGTCCAAGAGACCCAGTACTTC. It translates to CASSLVSSVQETQYF.

The gene calls are TRBV19 and TRBJ1-4; no definite D call. Germline lookup yields CDR1 LNHDA and CDR2 SQIVND (reference sequence). This CDR3 region has 15 residues. The ends were cut back, 5 bases at V and 0 bases at J, with 10 bases in the middle. For the CDR3, the DNA is TGTGCCAGTAGTCGGGCGGGCTCAACTAATGAAAAACTGTTTTTT. Residues: CASSRAGSTNEKLFF.

The chain joins TRBV6-5 to TRBJ1-5; 7 nucleotides align to TRBD1. The V gene's germline CDR1 is MNHEY and CDR2 SVGAGI. V lost 6 bases to trimming and J lost 3 bases; unmatched junction nucleotides: 8. The CDR3 covers 15 residues. For the CDR3, the DNA is TGTGCCAGCAGCCTCACAGGGGTTATCAATCAGCCCCAGCATTTT. This codes for CASSLTGVINQPQHF.

The rearrangement joins TRBV5-4 to TRBJ2-3; D unclear. The length of the CDR3 is 15 residues. The V gene lost 0 bases and the J gene lost 0 bases, with 8 bases spanning the gap. Germline CDR1 SGHNT, CDR2 YYREEE (reference sequence). The CDR3 loop reads CASSLDISSTDTQYF. The CDR3 nucleotides read TGTGCCAGCAGCTTGGACATTTCTAGCACAGATACGCAGTATTTT.